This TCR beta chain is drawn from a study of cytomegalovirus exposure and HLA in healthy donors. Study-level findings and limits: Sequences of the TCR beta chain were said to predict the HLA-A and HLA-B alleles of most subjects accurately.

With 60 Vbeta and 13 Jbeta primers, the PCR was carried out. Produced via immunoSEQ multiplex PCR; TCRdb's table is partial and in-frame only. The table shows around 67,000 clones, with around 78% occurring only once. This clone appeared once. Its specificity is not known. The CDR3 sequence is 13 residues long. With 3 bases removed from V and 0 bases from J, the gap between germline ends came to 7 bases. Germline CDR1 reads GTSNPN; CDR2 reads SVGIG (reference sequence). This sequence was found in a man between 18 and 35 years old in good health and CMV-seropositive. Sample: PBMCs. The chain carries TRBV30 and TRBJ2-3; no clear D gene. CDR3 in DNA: TGTGCCTGGAGATTTATTAGCACAGATACGCAGTATTTT. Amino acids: CAWRFISTDTQYF.